This T cell receptor (beta chain) was sequenced in a study of T-cell reconstitution after alpha-beta-depleted transplantation in children (TCRdb year 2016). Regarding the research as a whole: Using TCR repertoire profiling, the study followed T-cell immune reconstitution in a quantitative way in children after TCRalphabeta/CD19-depleted allogeneic hematopoietic cell transplantation.

The library was prepared using PCR. Sequencer: Illumina HiSeq 2500. TCR libraries were prepared with molecular barcoding, using unique molecular identifiers to normalize TCRbeta repertoire quantification. Using fastp trimming at Q25 and MiXCR clonotype assembly, TCRdb reanalyzed the public sequencing data and kept in-frame beta chains. Rows matching on CDR3 protein sequence are summarized as one entry with the most common DNA and genes. A total of about 600,000 distinct CDR3 sequences appear in this sample, 23% of them only once. The biggest ten clones account for roughly 13% of the sample. The paper as a whole reports these results and caveats: In some patients, high TCRbeta diversity at day 60 was attributed to recipient T cells and intrathymic progenitors that had survived conditioning. About two months after transplant, the apparently early recovery of alphabetaT-cell counts reportedly depended on just several hundred clones that had expanded rapidly and came from non-depleted graft cells. Hyperexpanded clone frequencies declined over subsequent months; after one year, T-cell counts and TCRbeta diversity were mostly attributed to newly produced T cells.

The treatment or condition label, read with the paper, signifies: allogeneic hematopoietic cell transplantation with graft depleted of TCRalphabeta T cells and CD19 B cells. TCRalphabeta/CD19-depleted allogeneic hematopoietic cell grafts were given to the transplant recipients, all of whom were children. Deletion took 2 bases off V and 3 bases off J, with a span of 8 bases between the germline ends. The CDR3 runs 14 residues from the cysteine to the phenylalanine. Only CDR3 DNA remains: 42 bases, in frame from the first base. In the germline V gene, CDR1 corresponds to SGHVS and CDR2 to FNYEAQ. This clonotype has a count of ten or more. What this receptor recognizes is not known. No base quality information exists; no much larger clone differs at one position.

This material consisted of PBMCs, mostly from graft donor cells, taken 360 days after TCRalphabeta/CD19-depleted stem cell transplant. The TCR sequence derives from a boy less than two years old who had a stem cell transplant for acute myeloid leukemia, so the T cells may come from the graft donor. The chain employs TRBV7-6 and TRBJ2-1; the D gene could be either TRBD1 or TRBD2, each agreeing at 5 bases. The sequence in DNA is TGTGCCAGCAGCTTACGGGGCCACTACAATGAGCAGTTCTTC. Its protein product is CASSLRGHYNEQFF.